This TCR beta chain stems from a study of blood T cell repertoires in COVID-19. Overall study: The cDNA or gDNA used as material had been derived from T cells, B-cell-depleted T cells, or PBMCs.

Looked up from germline, CDR1 is LGHNT and CDR2 is FRNRAP. There are 17 residues in the CDR3. V shed 5 bases and J shed 6 bases, with 23 bases lying between them. Participants came from 20 to 25 US areas, aged about 18 to 90 years. The repertoire was sequenced with immunoSEQ multiplex PCR; TCRdb's copy has only in-frame clones and lacks some. Here the sample spans about 400,000 clones, 70% to 90% being singletons. Sequences were obtained from PBMCs or T cells enriched from blood (not recorded which). The chain has TRBV12-5 and TRBJ1-5; possibly TRBD1 for D (6 bases). This TCR came from a woman in her thirties or forties with acute COVID-19. The CDR3 region is CASGLAGMGGYSQPQHF. The DNA of the CDR3 is TGTGCTAGTGGTCTAGCGGGAATGGGGGGCTATAGTCAGCCCCAGCATTTT. The entire variable domain, with the rest obtained from reference TRBV12-5 and TRBJ1-5, is as follows: DARVTQTPRHKVTEMGQEVTMRCQPILGHNTVFWYRQTMMQGLELLAYFRNRAPLDDSGMPKDRFSAEMPDATLATLKIQPSEPRDSAVYFCASGLAGMGGYSQPQHFGDGTRLSIL.